Below, one TCR beta chain is given with its context. Its specificity is not known. It was at deep level that the assay was run. Method: immunoSEQ multiplex PCR; TCRdb's copy keeps in-frame clones and lacks some. The data show approximately 530,000 clones, 90% to 96% seen once. The data were obtained in a study of shared clonotypes between healthy human individuals. Looking at the study overall: Each donor's CD8 memory used one plate, CD8 naive two, each CD4 subset three.

Findings of the study overall: Among donors, sharing of clonotypes was expected to be affected by sequencing depth.

Donation came from healthy HIV-negative adults that had no recent acute infections or vaccinations. Trimming removed 0 bases from V and 5 bases from J, with 14 bases in between. Looked up from germline, CDR1 is LNHDA and CDR2 is SQIVND (reference sequence). CDR3 size: 16 residues. The chain employs TRBV19 and TRBJ2-1; no definite D call. The TCR was taken from a woman in her 30s in good health. Sequencing was done on a sample of naive CD4+ T cells sorted from blood. Subset given: CD45RA+ positively selected. The CDR3 loop is CASSIDNLKAHNEQFF. The DNA of the CDR3 is TGTGCCAGTAGTATAGATAACCTAAAAGCTCACAATGAGCAGTTCTTC. The full variable domain, in which reference TRBV19 and TRBJ2-1 provide the parts outside the CDR3, is DGGITQSPKYLFRKEGQNVTLSCEQNLNHDAMYWYRQDPGQGLRLIYYSQIVNDFQKGDIAEGYSVSREKKESFPLTVTSAQKNPTAFYLCASSIDNLKAHNEQFFGPGTRLTVL.